The rows below give T cell receptor beta chains drawn from one sample of a study of cytomegalovirus exposure and HLA in healthy donors. Repertoires were generated with immunoSEQ multiplex PCR, while TCRdb's copy carries only in-frame clones and drops some. The sample consists of 85,000 to 90,000 clones, just under 90% of them appearing once. What was sequenced was PBMCs. The receptors were sampled from a man aged 18 to 30 in good health and CMV-seronegative. CDR3s include the opening cysteine and the closing phenylalanine or tryptophan. Fields, in order: CDR3 DNA, CDR3 protein, V gene, D gene, J gene, clone size. A D gene is named only where the DNA matches it firmly. Size tells how often a clone was seen (once, few, many) or the class of an expanded clone, and some rows leave it out.

TGTGCCTGGACATATCTCGAGAATTCACCCCTCCACTTT	CAWTYLENSPLHF	TRBV30	.	TRBJ1-6	once
TGTGCCAGCTCGCGCTCTAGTCCCAGGGCGGCAGATACGCAGTATTTT	CASSRSSPRAADTQYF	TRBV18	.	TRBJ2-3	.
TGTGCCAGCAGCTTCCGTTTGGAGGGCCCCTACGAGCAGTACTTC	CASSFRLEGPYEQYF	TRBV4-2	.	TRBJ2-7	few
TGCGCCAGCAGCCAGGAGGGGCGTACCGGGGCCTACGAGCAGTACTTC	CASSQEGRTGAYEQYF	TRBV4-3	.	TRBJ2-7	.
TGTGCCATCAGTCCGGGACAGGTTAACACCGGGGAGCTGTTTTTT	CAISPGQVNTGELFF	TRBV10-3	TRBD1	TRBJ2-2	.
TGTGCCAGCAGTTCATTCGGTGGGGGCGCCGGTGGCAATCAGCCCCAGCATTTT	CASSSFGGGAGGNQPQHF	TRBV28	.	TRBJ1-5	few
TGTGCCAGCAGTTTAAATGGACTAGCGGGACCGTCCTACGAGCAGTACTTC	CASSLNGLAGPSYEQYF	TRBV28	TRBD2	TRBJ2-7	.
TGTGCCAGCAGCCAGCGGACTAGCGGTTTCCCTTCCTACGAGCAGTACTTC	CASSQRTSGFPSYEQYF	TRBV4-2	TRBD2	TRBJ2-7	.
TGTGCCAGCAGGGCAGGGGAAGGAAACACCATATATTTT	CASRAGEGNTIYF	TRBV2	.	TRBJ1-3	.
TGTGCCATCAGTGAAGGCGACGGGAGGCCGAACAATGAGCAGTTCTTC	CAISEGDGRPNNEQFF	TRBV10-3	TRBD2	TRBJ2-1	.
TGCAGCGTTTCCGGGACAGCGAACACTGAAGCTTTCTTT	CSVSGTANTEAFF	TRBV29-1	TRBD1	TRBJ1-1	few
TGTGCCAGCAGCCAAAAGACAGGGCGGGCTTTCTTT	CASSQKTGRAFF	TRBV7-2	TRBD1	TRBJ1-1	.
TGTGCCAGTAGAAGGGAGGACTCACCCCTCCACTTT	CASRREDSPLHF	TRBV19	.	TRBJ1-6	.
TGTGCCAGCAGCTCAGCCCTAGCGGGAGGAGTTAATGAGCAGTTCTTC	CASSSALAGGVNEQFF	TRBV7-9	TRBD2	TRBJ2-1	.
TGTGCCATCAGTCCAGGGATTTCGGGCTACACCTTC	CAISPGISGYTF	TRBV10-3	.	TRBJ1-2	.
TGTGCCAGCAGCCATACAGGGGCCCCTAATGAAAAACTGTTTTTT	CASSHTGAPNEKLFF	TRBV27	TRBD1	TRBJ1-4	.
TGTGCCAGCTCACATACCCGACTACCCACAGATACGCAGTATTTT	CASSHTRLPTDTQYF	TRBV25-1	.	TRBJ2-3	.
TGTGCCAGCAGTTTAGGGGGGGGAAATGAAAAACTGTTTTTT	CASSLGGGNEKLFF	TRBV28	.	TRBJ1-4	.
TGTGCCAGCAGTTTTAGGGGGCTTGACTATGGCTACACCTTC	CASSFRGLDYGYTF	TRBV28	TRBD1	TRBJ1-2	.
TGTGCCAGCGGAAACGGAGGACAGGTGTTACCTGAAGCTTTCTTT	CASGNGGQVLPEAFF	TRBV6-1	TRBD1	TRBJ1-1	few
TGTGCCAGCAGCCCCGGACAGGGATCGTACCAAGAGACCCAGTACTTC	CASSPGQGSYQETQYF	TRBV7-9	TRBD1	TRBJ2-5	.
TGTGCCAGTAGTATCTCCCTCGGGGACAGGGCGGCGGGAGCTTTCTTT	CASSISLGDRAAGAFF	TRBV19	TRBD1	TRBJ1-1	.
TGTGCCAGCAGTTCCAGGGGGAGCACTGAAGCTTTCTTT	CASSSRGSTEAFF	TRBV6-5	TRBD1	TRBJ1-1	.
TGCGCCAGCAGCCAAGAAACTAGCGGGAGGGCAGAGCAGTACTTC	CASSQETSGRAEQYF	TRBV4-1	TRBD2	TRBJ2-7	.
TGTGCCAGCAGTTTCGACAGGGGGCAAAACACTGAAGCTTTCTTT	CASSFDRGQNTEAFF	TRBV27	TRBD1	TRBJ1-1	.
TGTGCCACCAGCAGAGATCGGACTAGCATTTTCTCCTACGAGCAGTACTTC	CATSRDRTSIFSYEQYF	TRBV15	TRBD2	TRBJ2-7	.
TGTGCCAGCGACAGGGATTCCGGGGAGCTGTTTTTT	CASDRDSGELFF	TRBV6-6	TRBD1	TRBJ2-2	.
TGTGCCAGCAGCTTGGGGGCCTCCTATGGCTACACCTTC	CASSLGASYGYTF	TRBV5-4	.	TRBJ1-2	.
TGTGCCAGCAATACACAGGGTAACACTGAAGCTTTCTTT	CASNTQGNTEAFF	TRBV2	.	TRBJ1-1	.
TGCAGCGTCCCCGAGCGGGGAGGTGGAAACACCATATATTTT	CSVPERGGGNTIYF	TRBV29-1	.	TRBJ1-3	.
TGTGCCAGCAGCTTAGTGGGGACAGGGGATCGCACCGGGGAGCTGTTTTTT	CASSLVGTGDRTGELFF	TRBV7-3	TRBD1	TRBJ2-2	.
TGTGCCAGCAGCATTACAGGGGATCGCTATGGCTACACCTTC	CASSITGDRYGYTF	TRBV7-8	TRBD1	TRBJ1-2	.
TGTGCCAGCAGTTTAGACAGGGTCAACACTGAAGCTTTCTTT	CASSLDRVNTEAFF	TRBV27	TRBD1	TRBJ1-1	.
TGTGCCAGCAGTTTAAAGCAGGGATGGAGCAATCAGCCCCAGCATTTT	CASSLKQGWSNQPQHF	TRBV28	.	TRBJ1-5	.
TGTGCCAGCAGCGCTAGCGGGAGATTCACAGATACGCAGTATTTT	CASSASGRFTDTQYF	TRBV6-5	TRBD2	TRBJ2-3	.
TGTGCCAGCTGGGCTTTCACTGAAGCTTTCTTT	CASWAFTEAFF	TRBV28	.	TRBJ1-1	.
TGTGCCAGCAGCTTTCTCAGCAATGAGCAGTTCTTC	CASSFLSNEQFF	TRBV7-2	.	TRBJ2-1	.
TGCGCCAGCAGCCAAGATCTGATCCCCTTTGAATCTTCCGTCAGGAAACTGTTTTTT	CASSQDLIPFESSVRKLFF	TRBV4-1	.	TRBJ1-4	.
TGTGCCAGCAGTTTGGACGCGGGAGTGGTTGAGCAGTTCTTC	CASSLDAGVVEQFF	TRBV28	TRBD2	TRBJ2-1	.
TGTGCCAGCAGCGTCGGGACAGGGGTGAACACTGAAGCTTTCTTT	CASSVGTGVNTEAFF	TRBV7-6	TRBD1	TRBJ1-1	.